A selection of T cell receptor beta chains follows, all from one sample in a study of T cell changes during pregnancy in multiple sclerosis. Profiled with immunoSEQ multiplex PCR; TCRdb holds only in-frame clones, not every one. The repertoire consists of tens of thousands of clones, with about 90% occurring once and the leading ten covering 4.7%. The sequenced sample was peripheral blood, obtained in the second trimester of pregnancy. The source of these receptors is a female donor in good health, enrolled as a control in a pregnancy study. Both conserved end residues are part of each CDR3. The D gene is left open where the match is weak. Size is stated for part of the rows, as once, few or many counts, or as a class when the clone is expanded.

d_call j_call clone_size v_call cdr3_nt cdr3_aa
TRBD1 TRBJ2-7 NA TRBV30 TGTGCCTGGAGAGGGGACAGCATGGGGTACGAGCAGTACTTC CAWRGDSMGYEQYF
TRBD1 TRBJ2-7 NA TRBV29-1 TGCAGCGTAGAGACAGGGCGGCGGTACTTC CSVETGRRYF
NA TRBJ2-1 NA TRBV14 TGTGCCAGCAGCCAAGATCAGGTGACTAGGGCAACTGAGCAGTTCTTC CASSQDQVTRATEQFF
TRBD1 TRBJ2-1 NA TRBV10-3 TGTGCCATCAGTGAAGGGACAGCGTACAATGAGCAGTTCTTC CAISEGTAYNEQFF
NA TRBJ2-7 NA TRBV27 TGTGCCAGCAGTTTAGGGAGACGCGTCGGGGAGCAGTACTTC CASSLGRRVGEQYF
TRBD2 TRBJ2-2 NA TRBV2 TGTGCCAGCAGTGAACGGCTAGCGGGGAACACCGGGGAGCTGTTTTTT CASSERLAGNTGELFF
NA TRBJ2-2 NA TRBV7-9 TGTGCCAGCAGCTCCAGGGGTGGCGGGGAGCTGTTTTTT CASSSRGGGELFF
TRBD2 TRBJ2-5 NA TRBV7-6 TGTGCCAGCAGCTTGGGGACTAGCGGGTCTTTTGAGACCCAGTACTTC CASSLGTSGSFETQYF
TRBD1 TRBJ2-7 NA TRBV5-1 TGCGCCAGCAGCTCGAGGACAGGGCCGATGAGAGAGCAGTACTTC CASSSRTGPMREQYF
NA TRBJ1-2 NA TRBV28 TGTGCCAGCAGTTTGGGGCGATATGGCTACACCTTC CASSLGRYGYTF
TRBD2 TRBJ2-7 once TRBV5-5 TGTGCCAGCAGCCCCACCAGGACTAGAAACTACGAGCAGTACTTC CASSPTRTRNYEQYF
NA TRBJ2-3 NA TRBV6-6 TGTGCCAGCCGGGACGGGGGTTATGGTACGCAGTATTTT CASRDGGYGTQYF
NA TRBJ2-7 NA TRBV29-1 TGCAGCGTCCGATTCAGGGGCCCCTACGAGCAGTACTTC CSVRFRGPYEQYF
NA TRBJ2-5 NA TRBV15 TGTGCCACCAGCAGAGGAAAGGGAGCAGAACAGACCCAGTACTTC CATSRGKGAEQTQYF
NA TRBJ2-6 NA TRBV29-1 TGCAGCGTTTCCAGCTCTGGGGCCAACGTCCTGACTTTC CSVSSSGANVLTF
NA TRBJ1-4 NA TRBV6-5 TGTGCCAGCAGTTACTCGAACAGGCCGAATGAAAAACTGTTTTTT CASSYSNRPNEKLFF
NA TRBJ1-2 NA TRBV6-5 TGTGCCAGCAGAGCAGGGGCCGCTAACTATGGCTACACCTTC CASRAGAANYGYTF
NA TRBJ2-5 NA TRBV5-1 TGCGCCAGCAGCATACTGAACCCCCTCCAAGAGACCCAGTACTTC CASSILNPLQETQYF
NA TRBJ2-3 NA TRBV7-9 TGTGCCAGCAGCTCGTCTAGCACAGATACGCAGTATTTT CASSSSSTDTQYF
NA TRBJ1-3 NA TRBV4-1 TGCGCCAGCAGCACAAGGGCAGGGGTGGAAGGCCCCTCTGGAAACACCATATATTTT CASSTRAGVEGPSGNTIYF
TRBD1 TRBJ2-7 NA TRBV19 TGTGCCAGTAGTCCACAGGGGGGTCGTTTTCTCGAGCAGTACTTC CASSPQGGRFLEQYF
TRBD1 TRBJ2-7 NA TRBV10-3 TGTGCCATCAGTCAGGGGACAGCTAACTCCTACGAGCAGTACTTC CAISQGTANSYEQYF
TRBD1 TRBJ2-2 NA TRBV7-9 TGTGCCAGCATCGAACGGGACAGCTTCACCGGGGAGCTGTTTTTT CASIERDSFTGELFF
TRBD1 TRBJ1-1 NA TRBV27 TGTGCCAGCAGTTTATTGGGGACAGGGAGTCCTGAAGCTTTCTTT CASSLLGTGSPEAFF
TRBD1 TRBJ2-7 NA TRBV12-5 TGTGCTAGTGGCCCCTGGGCAGGGGGCGCCTCCTACGAGCAGTACTTC CASGPWAGGASYEQYF
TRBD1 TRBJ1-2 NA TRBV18 TGTGCCAGCTCACCAAATTCCCTGACAGGGGCTGGCTACACCTTC CASSPNSLTGAGYTF
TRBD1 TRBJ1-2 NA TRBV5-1 TGCGCCAGCAGCTTAACCCGGACAGGAGACTATGGCTACACCTTC CASSLTRTGDYGYTF
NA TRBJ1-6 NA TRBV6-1 TGTGCCAGCAGGACAGGTGATTATTCACCCCTCCACTTT CASRTGDYSPLHF
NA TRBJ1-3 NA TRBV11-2 TGTGCCAGCAGCTTAGATGGGCCAGTAGGAAACACCATATATTTT CASSLDGPVGNTIYF
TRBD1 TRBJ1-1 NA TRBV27 TGTGCCAGCTCTGGACAGGGGTTTATGAACACTGAAGCTTTCTTT CASSGQGFMNTEAFF
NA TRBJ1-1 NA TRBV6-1 TGTGCCAACCGGGAGCCGGGGCGGGGGGACACTGAAGCTTTCTTT CANREPGRGDTEAFF
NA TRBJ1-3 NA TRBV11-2 TGTGCCAGCAGCTTCTCCGGGGGATTCTTCTCTGGAAACACCATATATTTT CASSFSGGFFSGNTIYF
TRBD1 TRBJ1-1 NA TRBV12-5 TGTGCTAGTGGTTTGACTAGCGGGACAGGGCGGGACACTGAAGCTTTCTTT CASGLTSGTGRDTEAFF
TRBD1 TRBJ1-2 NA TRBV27 TGTGCCAGCAGTTTAGGCCAGGGGGCGGGTGGCTACACCTTC CASSLGQGAGGYTF
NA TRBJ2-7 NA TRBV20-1 TGCAGTGCCCAAGAGAACGAGCAGTACTTC CSAQENEQYF
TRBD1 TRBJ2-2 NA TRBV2 TGTGCCAGCAGACAGGGGGCAGTCAGCACCGGGGAGCTGTTTTTT CASRQGAVSTGELFF
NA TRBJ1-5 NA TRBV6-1 TGTGCCAGCACGGTGGCGGGGATGGACAATCAGCCCCAGCATTTT CASTVAGMDNQPQHF
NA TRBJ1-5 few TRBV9 TGTGCCAGCAGCGAGAGAAATAGCAATCAGCCCCAGCATTTT CASSERNSNQPQHF
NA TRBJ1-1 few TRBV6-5 TGTGCCAGCAGTTACGACCCGGAGACTGAAGCTTTCTTT CASSYDPETEAFF
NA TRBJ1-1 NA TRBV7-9 TGTGCCAGCGGGCCCCTAGGGAGGACTGAAGCTTTCTTT CASGPLGRTEAFF
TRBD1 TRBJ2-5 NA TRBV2 TGTGCCAGCACGGGACAGAGCCTAGGGACCCAGTACTTC CASTGQSLGTQYF
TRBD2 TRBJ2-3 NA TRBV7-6 TGTGCCAGCAGCTTAGGGACTAGCGGCTTTACAGATACGCAGTATTTT CASSLGTSGFTDTQYF
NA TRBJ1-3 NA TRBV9 TGTGCCAGCAGCGTAGAGGCAGGGACTTTGGGTGGAAACACCATATATTTT CASSVEAGTLGGNTIYF
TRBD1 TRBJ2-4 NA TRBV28 TGTGCCAGCGGAGACACGAGGACAGGCTTCGGAAACATTCAGTACTTC CASGDTRTGFGNIQYF
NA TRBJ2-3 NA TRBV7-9 TGTGCCAGCAGCCAGGACATCACAGATACGCAGTATTTT CASSQDITDTQYF
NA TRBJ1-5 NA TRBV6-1 TGTGCCAGCAGCCATACAGGGTCGGGTCAGCCCCAGCATTTT CASSHTGSGQPQHF
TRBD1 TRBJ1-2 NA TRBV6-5 TGTGCCAGCAGTTCGACAGGGTGGAGGGGCTACACCTTC CASSSTGWRGYTF